The 14 T cell receptor beta chains reported below all come from one sample, sequenced in a study of blood T cell repertoires in COVID-19. Sequencing was performed with immunoSEQ multiplex PCR; in TCRdb, only in-frame clones are kept and a portion is missing. The sample consists of about 250,000 clones, around 83% of them appearing once. The sample taken for sequencing was peripheral blood. The receptors stem from an elderly man with acute or convalescent COVID-19.

The J gene is TRBJ1-6, the V gene TRBV9, with 7 bases aligning to TRBD1. After removal of 3 bases from V and 5 bases from J, the junction contained 5 bases not matched to a gene. CDR3 length: 15 residues. Germline V gives CDR1 SGDLS, CDR2 YYNGEE. This CDR3 reads CASSGRQGNNSPLHF. The DNA of the CDR3 is TGTGCCAGCAGCGGCCGACAGGGCAATAATTCACCCCTCCACTTT.

The V and J genes are TRBV12-2 and TRBJ2-1; TRBD1 was called by the table and not checked on the DNA. TRBV12-2 is assigned pseudogene status. This CDR3 has 15 amino acids. CDR3 loop: CASRPPGQTINEQFF. The DNA for the CDR3 is TGTGCAAGTCGCCCTCCGGGACAGACCATCAATGAGCAGTTCTTC.

V and J are TRBV19 and TRBJ1-6; TRBD1 matches 7 bases. Germline V lookup: CDR1 LNHDA, CDR2 SQIVND (reference sequence). This CDR3 spans 13 amino acids. With V trimmed by 6 bases and J by 15 bases, 11 bases remained unmatched. The CDR3 sequence: CASSDREGTRLHF. The CDR3 DNA reads as TGTGCCAGTAGCGACAGGGAAGGAACGCGCCTCCACTTT.

This clone was seen only once. The V call is TRBV11-2, the J call TRBJ1-1, with D perhaps matching TRBD1 (6 bases). Trimming took off 5 bases at V and 1 base at J, with 20 bases between the two ends. CDR1 SGHAT and CDR2 FQNNGV come from the germline V gene. The CDR3 covers 17 residues. CDR3 residues: CASSNSGTLRGNTEAFF. For the CDR3, the DNA is TGTGCCAGCAGCAACTCCGGGACACTCAGGGGGAACACTGAAGCTTTCTTT.

J is TRBJ2-2 and V is TRBV14; 10 bases line up with TRBD1. The CDR3 covers 16 residues. V lost 3 bases and J lost 4; bases outside the gene matches: 5. CDR1 is SGHDN, CDR2 FVKESK, per germline. The CDR3 is CASSQEGTGVTGELFF. As DNA, the CDR3 is TGTGCCAGCAGCCAGGAGGGGACAGGGGTCACCGGGGAGCTGTTTTTT.

This clone occurred a few times. V gene TRBV7-2 combines with J gene TRBJ2-7, with 7 nucleotides matching TRBD1. The CDR3 runs 16 residues. Germline V lookup: CDR1 SGHTA, CDR2 FQGNSA. With V trimmed by 4 bases and J by 6 bases, 15 bases remained unmatched. CDR3 DNA sequence: TGTGCCAGCAGCTCCTACACCCGGGACAGCGTTTTCGAGCAGTACTTC. It codes for CASSSYTRDSVFEQYF. The entire variable domain, with the rest obtained from reference TRBV7-2 and TRBJ2-7, is as follows: GAGVSQSPSNKVTEKGKDVELRCDPISGHTALYWYRQSLGQGLEFLIYFQGNSAPDKSGLPSDRFSAERTGGSVSTLTIQRTQQEDSAVYLCASSSYTRDSVFEQYFGPGTRLTVT.

V usage is TRBV18 and J usage is TRBJ1-6; the D gene is possibly TRBD1 (5 bases). CDR1 and CDR2 from the germline V gene are KGHSH and LQKENI. CDR3 length: 17 residues. V lost 2 bases, J lost 7 bases, and 18 bases lay in between. The CDR3 protein is CASSPNSQAHGNSPLHF. CDR3 bases: TGTGCCAGCTCACCAAACTCACAGGCACACGGGAATTCACCCCTCCACTTT.

This rearrangement joins TRBV6-5 to TRBJ1-3; the D gene is possibly TRBD1 (5 bases). This CDR3 is built from 15 residues. Looked up from germline, CDR1 is MNHEY and CDR2 is SVGAGI. Trimming removed 4 bases from V and 3 bases from J, with 13 bases in between. CDR3 in amino acids: CASSSYRNRGNTIYF. CDR3 DNA: TGTGCCAGCAGTTCATACAGGAACCGTGGAAACACCATATATTTT.

The chain uses TRBV27 and TRBJ2-7; TRBD2 matches 11 bases. CDR3 length: 18 residues. Trimming removed 1 base from V and 0 bases from J; junction bases left unmatched: 8. The germline gives CDR1 MNHEY, CDR2 SMNVEV (reference sequence). The CDR3 reads CASSLFGPLAGGSYEQYF. As DNA, the CDR3 is TGTGCCAGCAGTTTATTTGGCCCCCTAGCGGGGGGCTCCTACGAGCAGTACTTC.

The genes are TRBV18 and TRBJ2-3; TRBD1 aligns across 7 bases. The ends lost 1 base at V and 3 bases at J; junction bases unmatched: 7. CDR1 and CDR2 (germline): KGHSH, LQKENI. CDR3 length equals 16 residues. DNA of the CDR3: TGTGCCAGCTCACCACGTATGGCAGGGGGTACAGATACGCAGTATTTT. It codes for CASSPRMAGGTDTQYF.

This rearrangement joins TRBV11-2 to TRBJ2-5; D remains unclear. In germline, CDR1 is SGHAT, CDR2 FQNNGV. This CDR3 region has 16 residues. V dropped 4 bases and J dropped 1 base, with 16 bases sitting between them. CDR3 nucleotide sequence: TGTGCCAGCAGCTCCTCGAGGATCGTGTTCCAAGAGACCCAGTACTTC. It is translated as CASSSSRIVFQETQYF.

As DNA, the CDR3 is TGTGCCAGCAGCTCAAGGGACAGAGATAGCTCCTATAATTCACCCCTCCACTTT. It is translated as CASSSRDRDSSYNSPLHF. The chain combines TRBV5-7 with TRBJ1-6; 7 nucleotides align to TRBD1. TRBV5-7 qualifies as an ORF whose function is uncertain. The CDR3 sequence is 18 residues long. The ends lost 3 bases at V and 0 bases at J; junction bases unmatched: 9.

The genes are TRBV28 and TRBJ2-1, with D possibly TRBD1 on 6 matching bases. Germline loops: CDR1 MDHEN, CDR2 SYDVKM. There are 17 residues in the CDR3. Trimming cost V 7 bases and J 0 bases, with 19 bases left between them. In DNA, the CDR3 is TGTGCCAGCACCGGCCTCTTTAGGGGGAGCTCCTACAATGAGCAGTTCTTC. Protein sequence: CASTGLFRGSSYNEQFF.

V is TRBV10-3 and J is TRBJ1-2, with 9 bases fitting TRBD1. The CDR3 contains 13 residues. The germline CDR1 and CDR2 sequences are ENHRY and SYGVKD. V trimming: 6 bases; J trimming: 8 bases; junction bases outside the gene matches: 7. This chain's CDR3 is CAISTTGGGGYTF. As DNA, the CDR3 is TGTGCCATCAGCACGACAGGGGGTGGAGGCTACACCTTC.